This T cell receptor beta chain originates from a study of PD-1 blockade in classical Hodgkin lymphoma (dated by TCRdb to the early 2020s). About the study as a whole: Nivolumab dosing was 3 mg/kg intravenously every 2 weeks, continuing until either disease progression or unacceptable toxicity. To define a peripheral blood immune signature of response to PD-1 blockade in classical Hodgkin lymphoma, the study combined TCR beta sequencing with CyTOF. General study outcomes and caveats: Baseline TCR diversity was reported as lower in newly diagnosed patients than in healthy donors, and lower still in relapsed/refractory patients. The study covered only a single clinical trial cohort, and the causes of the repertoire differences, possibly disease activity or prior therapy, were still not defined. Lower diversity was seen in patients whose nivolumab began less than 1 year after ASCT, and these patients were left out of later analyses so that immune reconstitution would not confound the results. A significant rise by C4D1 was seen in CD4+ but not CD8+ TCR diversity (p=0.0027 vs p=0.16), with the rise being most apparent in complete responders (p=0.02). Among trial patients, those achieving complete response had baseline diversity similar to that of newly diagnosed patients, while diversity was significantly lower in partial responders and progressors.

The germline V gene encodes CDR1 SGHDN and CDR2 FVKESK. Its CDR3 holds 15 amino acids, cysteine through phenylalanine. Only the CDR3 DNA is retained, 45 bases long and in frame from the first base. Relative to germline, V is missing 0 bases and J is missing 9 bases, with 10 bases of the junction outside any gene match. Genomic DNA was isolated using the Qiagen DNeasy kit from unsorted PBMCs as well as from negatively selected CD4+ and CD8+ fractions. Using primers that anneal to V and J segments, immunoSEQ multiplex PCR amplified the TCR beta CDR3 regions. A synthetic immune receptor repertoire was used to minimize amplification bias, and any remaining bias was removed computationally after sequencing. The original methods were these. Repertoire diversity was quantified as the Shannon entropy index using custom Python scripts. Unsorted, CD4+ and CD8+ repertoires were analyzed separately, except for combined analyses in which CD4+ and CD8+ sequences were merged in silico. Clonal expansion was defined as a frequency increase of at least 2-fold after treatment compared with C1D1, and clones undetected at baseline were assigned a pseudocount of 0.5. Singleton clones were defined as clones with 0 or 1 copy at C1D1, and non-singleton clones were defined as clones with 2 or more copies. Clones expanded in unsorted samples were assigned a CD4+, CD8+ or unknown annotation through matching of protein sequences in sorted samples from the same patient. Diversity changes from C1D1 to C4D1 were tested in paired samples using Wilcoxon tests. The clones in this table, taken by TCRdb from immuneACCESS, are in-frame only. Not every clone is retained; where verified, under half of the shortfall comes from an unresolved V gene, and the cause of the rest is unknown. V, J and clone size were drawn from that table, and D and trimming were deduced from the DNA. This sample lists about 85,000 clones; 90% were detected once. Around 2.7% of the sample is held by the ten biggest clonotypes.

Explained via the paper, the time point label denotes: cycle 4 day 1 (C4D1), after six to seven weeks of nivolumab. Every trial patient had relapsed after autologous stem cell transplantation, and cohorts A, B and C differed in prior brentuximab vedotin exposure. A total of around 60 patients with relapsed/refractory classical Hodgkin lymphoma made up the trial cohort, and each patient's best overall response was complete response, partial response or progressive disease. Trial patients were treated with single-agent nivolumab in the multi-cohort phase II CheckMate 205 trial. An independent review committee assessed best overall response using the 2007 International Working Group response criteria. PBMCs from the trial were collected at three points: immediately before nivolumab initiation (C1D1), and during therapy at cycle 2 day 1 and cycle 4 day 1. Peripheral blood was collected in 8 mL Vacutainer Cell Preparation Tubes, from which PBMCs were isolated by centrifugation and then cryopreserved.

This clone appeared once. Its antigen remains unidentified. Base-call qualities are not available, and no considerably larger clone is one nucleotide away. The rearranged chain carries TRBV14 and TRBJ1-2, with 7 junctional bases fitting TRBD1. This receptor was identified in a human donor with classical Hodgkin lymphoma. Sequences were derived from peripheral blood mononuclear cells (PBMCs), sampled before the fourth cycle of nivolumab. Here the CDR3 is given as CASSQDRPGQRSYTF. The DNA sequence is TGTGCCAGCAGCCAAGATCGGCCGGGACAGAGGAGCTACACCTTC.